The rows below give T cell receptor beta chains drawn from one sample of a study of T cell responses to AZD1222 COVID-19 vaccine. Repertoires were generated with immunoSEQ multiplex PCR, while TCRdb's copy carries only in-frame clones and drops some. The sample includes about 66,000 clones, more than 70% of them seen just once. Material: peripheral blood, obtained 28 days after the second dose of the MenACWY control vaccine. The receptors here all came from an adult who received the MenACWY meningococcal vaccine as a control. The CDR3 runs from the conserved cysteine through the conserved F or W. Fields, in order: J gene, V gene, D gene, clone size, CDR3 protein, CDR3 DNA. The D gene is left open where the match is weak. Part of the rows lack a size; the others show once, few, many or a class for expanded clones.

TRBJ2-2 | TRBV6-5 | NA | NA | CASRDHTGELFF | TGTGCCAGCAGGGACCATACCGGGGAGCTGTTTTTT
TRBJ1-1 | TRBV28 | NA | NA | CASSLLPRNTEAFF | TGTGCCAGCAGTTTATTGCCGAGGAACACTGAAGCTTTCTTT
TRBJ2-1 | TRBV11-3 | NA | NA | CASSLGVLGGEQFF | TGTGCCAGCAGCTTAGGCGTCCTGGGGGGTGAGCAGTTCTTC
TRBJ1-2 | TRBV3-1/TRBV3-2 | TRBD1 | NA | CATAGLQGQGPNYGYTF | TGTGCCACGGCCGGACTTCAAGGACAGGGCCCAAACTATGGCTACACCTTC
TRBJ1-6 | TRBV6-5 | NA | NA | CASSWTRGNSPLHF | TGTGCCAGCAGTTGGACAAGGGGTAATTCACCCCTCCACTTT
TRBJ2-1 | TRBV11-2 | TRBD2 | NA | CASSLEAGGQIEQFF | TGTGCCAGCAGCTTGGAAGCGGGGGGGCAGATTGAGCAGTTCTTC
TRBJ2-7 | TRBV14 | TRBD1 | NA | CASSRGQGPYEQYF | TGTGCCAGCAGCCGGGGACAGGGGCCCTACGAGCAGTACTTC
TRBJ1-2 | TRBV5-8 | NA | NA | CASSLVWEGTF | TGTGCCAGCAGCTTAGTTTGGGAGGGTACCTTC
TRBJ2-1 | TRBV3-1/TRBV3-2 | TRBD2 | NA | CASSQVGLAGTEQFF | TGTGCCAGCAGCCAAGTAGGACTAGCGGGGACTGAGCAGTTCTTC
TRBJ1-4 | TRBV7-9 | NA | NA | CASSSPQGATNEKLFF | TGTGCCAGCAGCTCTCCCCAGGGAGCAACTAATGAAAAACTGTTTTTT
TRBJ1-1 | TRBV13 | NA | NA | CASSLIQATEAFF | TGTGCCAGCAGCTTAATCCAGGCCACTGAAGCTTTCTTT
TRBJ1-2 | TRBV12-3/TRBV12-4 | NA | NA | CASSREGGGYTF | TGTGCCAGCAGCCGGGAGGGAGGAGGCTACACCTTC
TRBJ2-2 | TRBV7-2 | NA | NA | CASSLVAGAHTGELFF | TGTGCCAGCAGCTTAGTGGCAGGGGCGCACACCGGGGAGCTGTTTTTT
TRBJ2-2 | TRBV7-7 | NA | NA | CASSRDPGRELFF | TGTGCCAGCAGCAGAGACCCGGGCCGGGAGCTGTTTTTT
TRBJ2-1 | TRBV27 | TRBD2 | NA | CASSFWGGPGLTHNEQFF | TGTGCCAGCAGTTTTTGGGGAGGGCCAGGGCTAACCCACAATGAGCAGTTCTTC
TRBJ1-3 | TRBV10-3 | TRBD1 | few | CAISDTGVSGNTIYF | TGTGCCATCAGTGACACAGGGGTCTCTGGAAACACCATATATTTT
TRBJ2-3 | TRBV7-2 | NA | NA | CASSDATGITDTQYF | TGTGCCAGCAGCGATGCGACAGGAATCACAGATACGCAGTATTTT